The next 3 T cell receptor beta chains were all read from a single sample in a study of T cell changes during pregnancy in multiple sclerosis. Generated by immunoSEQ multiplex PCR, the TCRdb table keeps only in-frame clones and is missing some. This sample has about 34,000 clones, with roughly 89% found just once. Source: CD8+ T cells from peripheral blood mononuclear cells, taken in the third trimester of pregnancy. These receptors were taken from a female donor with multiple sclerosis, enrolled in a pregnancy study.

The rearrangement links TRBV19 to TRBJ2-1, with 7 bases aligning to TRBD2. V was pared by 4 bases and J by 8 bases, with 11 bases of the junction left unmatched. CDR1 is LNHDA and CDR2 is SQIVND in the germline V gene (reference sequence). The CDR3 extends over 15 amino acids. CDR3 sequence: CASSRLRGFLDEQFF. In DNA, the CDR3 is TGTGCCAGTAGTAGGTTGCGGGGGTTCTTGGATGAGCAGTTCTTC.

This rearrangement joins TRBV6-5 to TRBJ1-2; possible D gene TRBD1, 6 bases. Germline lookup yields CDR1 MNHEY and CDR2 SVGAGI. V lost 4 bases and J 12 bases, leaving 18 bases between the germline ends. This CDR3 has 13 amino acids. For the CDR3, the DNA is TGTGCCAGCAGTTTATCGGGTGACAGGTTGGACACCTTC. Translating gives CASSLSGDRLDTF.

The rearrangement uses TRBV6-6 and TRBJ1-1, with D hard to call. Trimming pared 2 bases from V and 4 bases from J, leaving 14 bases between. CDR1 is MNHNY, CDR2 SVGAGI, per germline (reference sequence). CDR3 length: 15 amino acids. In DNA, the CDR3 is TGTGCCAGCAGTTACACCGAGAGGGTTCCCACTGAAGCTTTCTTT. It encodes CASSYTERVPTEAFF.